This record looks at one T cell receptor beta chain sequence and its context. Unique molecular identifiers were used to barcode this TCRbeta library. Each CDR3 protein is one row after TCRdb ran MiXCR on the PCR reads. Among around 530,000 distinct CDR3 sequences listed, 30% to 35% were seen once. This record belongs to a study of T-cell reconstitution after alpha-beta-depleted transplantation in children. CDR3 size: 13 residues. V dropped 6 bases and J dropped 6 bases, with 14 bases sitting between them. Germline CDR1 and CDR2: MNHNS and SASEGT. The TCR comes from a human donor who donated a stem cell graft to a child with aplastic anemia. Material: PBMCs from the stem cell graft donor, obtained from the stem cell graft. The chain combines TRBV6-1 with TRBJ1-2; D gene ambiguous. The CDR3 DNA reads TGTGCCAGCAGACTACAAGTGTGGGATGGCTACACCTTC. Its protein is CASRLQVWDGYTF.